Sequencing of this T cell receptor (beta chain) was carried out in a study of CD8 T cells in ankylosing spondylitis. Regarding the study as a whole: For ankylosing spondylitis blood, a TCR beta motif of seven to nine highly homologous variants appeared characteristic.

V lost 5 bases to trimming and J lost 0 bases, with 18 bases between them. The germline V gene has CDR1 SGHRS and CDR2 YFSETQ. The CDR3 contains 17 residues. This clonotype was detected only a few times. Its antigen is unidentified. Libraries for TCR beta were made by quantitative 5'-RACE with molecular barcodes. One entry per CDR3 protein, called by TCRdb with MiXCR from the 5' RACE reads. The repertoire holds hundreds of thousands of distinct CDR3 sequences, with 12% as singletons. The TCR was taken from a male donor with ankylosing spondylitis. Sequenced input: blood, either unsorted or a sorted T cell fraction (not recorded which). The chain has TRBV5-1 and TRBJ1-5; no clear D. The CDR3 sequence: CASRVGFSRISNQPQHF. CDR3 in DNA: TGCGCCAGCAGAGTCGGCTTTAGCCGGATTAGCAATCAGCCCCAGCATTTT.